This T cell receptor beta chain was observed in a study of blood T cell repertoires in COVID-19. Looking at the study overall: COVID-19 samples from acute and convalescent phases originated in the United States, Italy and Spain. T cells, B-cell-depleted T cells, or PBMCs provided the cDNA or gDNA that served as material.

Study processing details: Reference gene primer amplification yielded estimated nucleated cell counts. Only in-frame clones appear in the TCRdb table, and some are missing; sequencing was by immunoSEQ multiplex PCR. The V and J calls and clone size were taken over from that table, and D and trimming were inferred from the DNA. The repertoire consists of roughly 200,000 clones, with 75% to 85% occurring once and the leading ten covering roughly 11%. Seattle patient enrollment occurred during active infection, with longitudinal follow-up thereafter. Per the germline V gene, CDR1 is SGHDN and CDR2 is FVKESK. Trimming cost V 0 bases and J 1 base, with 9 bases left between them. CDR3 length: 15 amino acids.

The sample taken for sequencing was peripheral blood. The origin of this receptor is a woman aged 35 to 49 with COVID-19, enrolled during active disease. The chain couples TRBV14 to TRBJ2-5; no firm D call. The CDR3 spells CASSQDLALQETQYF. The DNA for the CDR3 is TGTGCCAGCAGCCAAGATCTTGCACTCCAAGAGACCCAGTACTTC.